The T cell receptor (beta chain) described here comes from a study of cytomegalovirus exposure and HLA in healthy donors. Comments on this clone: Other DNA sequences from this sample encode an identical CDR3 as well.

A multiplex PCR was run with 60 Vbeta primers and 13 Jbeta primers. TCRdb's copy holds only in-frame clones and misses some; the assay was immunoSEQ multiplex PCR. The sample records about 200,000 clones, more than 65% being singletons. Germline V gene data show CDR1 as MNHEY and CDR2 as SVGAGI. The ends were cut back, 4 bases at V and 4 bases at J, with 7 bases in the middle. The CDR3 is 12 amino acids. This clonotype originated in a girl aged 5 to 17 in good health and CMV-seropositive. This chain connects TRBV6-5 to TRBJ1-1; D not certain. The sequenced sample consisted of PBMCs. Here the CDR3 reads CASSSPGTEAFF. The CDR3 DNA reads TGTGCCAGCAGTTCCCCCGGCACTGAAGCTTTCTTT.